What follows are 23 T cell receptor beta chains derived from one specimen sequenced in a study of CD8 T cells in Susac syndrome. Reverse transcription used roughly 0.5 to 1 ug RNA and random hexamers. TCRdb called the immunoSEQ multiplex PCR reads again in MiXCR, with one record for every CDR3 protein. The profile shows some 300,000 distinct CDR3 sequences, about 91% of them singletons. Sequencing was performed on CD8+ T cells from PBMCs. These receptors originate from a human donor with multiple sclerosis.

This clonotype was seen only a few times. This sequence joins TRBV28 and TRBJ1-5, with D unclear. Trimming took off 5 bases at V and 6 bases at J, with 11 bases between the two ends. Per germline, CDR1 MDHEN and CDR2 SYDVKM. CDR3 length equals 13 residues. Here the CDR3 reads CASSLTGGQPQHF. CDR3 bases: TGTGCCAGCAGTCTAACGGGAGGTCAGCCCCAGCATTTT.

The chain recombines TRBV27 with TRBJ2-7; maybe TRBD2 (5 bases). With 7 bases removed from V and 0 bases from J, the gap between germline ends came to 19 bases. The germline gives CDR1 MNHEY, CDR2 SMNVEV (reference sequence). The CDR3 has 16 residues. CDR3 DNA sequence: TGTGCCAGCATCCTCAGCGCGGGCAGAAACTCCTACGAGCAGTACTTC. As protein: CASILSAGRNSYEQYF.

The chain couples TRBV7-8 to TRBJ2-1; 8 positions agree with TRBD2. CDR1 is SGHVS and CDR2 is FQNEAQ in the germline V gene. The CDR3 is 16 residues long. Trimming cost V 1 base and J 4 bases; bases outside gene matches: 6. The CDR3 bases are TGTGCCAGCAGCTTAGGGAGCGGGAGTTGGTACAATGAGCAGTTCTTC. This translates into CASSLGSGSWYNEQFF. Drawing the rest from reference TRBV7-8 and TRBJ2-1, the complete variable domain is GAGVSQSPRYKVAKRGQDVALRCDPISGHVSLFWYQQALGQGPEFLTYFQNEAQLDKSGLPSDRFFAERPEGSVSTLKIQRTQQEDSAVYLCASSLGSGSWYNEQFFGPGTRLTVL.

J is TRBJ1-6 and V is TRBV4-2, with no clear D. The CDR3 covers 15 residues. V gave up 0 bases and J gave up 5 bases, with 8 bases separating them. Germline V gene data show CDR1 as LGHNA and CDR2 as YNFKEQ. DNA of the CDR3: TGTGCCAGCAGCCAAGAGAGAGGCAATAATTCACCCCTCCACTTT. Translation gives CASSQERGNNSPLHF.

This clonotype was seen just once. The junction departs from the called germline gene at one end, perhaps through a read error. J is TRBJ2-1 and V is TRBV28; the match to TRBD2 covers 9 bases. Looked up from germline, CDR1 is MDHEN and CDR2 is SYDVKM. The CDR3 consists of 15 residues. In nucleotides, the CDR3 is TGTGCCGGCAGCGCCAGACTAGCGGCTTACAATGAGCAGTTCTTC. Amino acid sequence: CAGSARLAAYNEQFF.

This chain uses TRBV4-3 with TRBJ2-1; D is unclear. Between the trimmed V and J ends, which lost 0 bases and 4 bases, there was a span of 16 bases. Germline V gene lookup returns CDR1 LGHNA and CDR2 YSLEER. The CDR3 spans 17 residues. CDR3 amino acids: CASSQESHFSEYNEQFF. The CDR3 DNA follows: TGCGCCAGCAGCCAAGAGAGTCACTTTTCCGAATACAATGAGCAGTTCTTC.

The rearrangement joins TRBV7-2 to TRBJ1-4; D gene unclear. Trimming removed 5 bases from V and 6 bases from J, with 16 bases in between. The CDR3 covers 15 residues. Germline assignment: CDR1 SGHTA and CDR2 FQGNSA. The DNA for the CDR3 is TGTGCCAGCAGCCCAATGACCGGGGAAGATGAAAAACTGTTTTTT. Amino acids: CASSPMTGEDEKLFF.

In nucleotides, the CDR3 is TGTGCCAGCAGCCCCGGACCAGCCGGGGAGCTGTTTTTT. Translated, it gives CASSPGPAGELFF. V usage is TRBV12-3 or TRBV12-4 and J usage is TRBJ2-2; D call uncertain. This CDR3 is 13 amino acids long. Deletions cut 6 bases from V and 6 bases from J, with 11 bases between.

The chain carries TRBV28 and TRBJ2-5; 10 nucleotides align to TRBD2. The CDR3 length is 15 residues. The V gene's germline CDR1 is MDHEN and CDR2 SYDVKM. After removal of 4 bases from V and 2 bases from J, the junction contained 4 bases not matched to a gene. This CDR3 is CASSSLAGEQETQYF. As DNA, the CDR3 is TGTGCCAGCAGTTCTCTAGCGGGAGAGCAAGAGACCCAGTACTTC. Complete variable domain (other parts from reference TRBV28 and TRBJ2-5): DVKVTQSSRYLVKRTGEKVFLECVQDMDHENMFWYRQDPGLGLRLIYFSYDVKMKEKGDIPEGYSVSREKKERFSLILESASTNQTSMYLCASSSLAGEQETQYFGPGTRLLVL.

The chain is built from TRBV4-1 and TRBJ2-1, with a possible D match to TRBD1 (5 bases). V dropped 4 bases and J dropped 5 bases, with 12 bases sitting between them. Germline CDR1 MGHRA, CDR2 YSYEKL. The CDR3 has 14 residues. The CDR3 is CASSPAVGHNEQFF. The CDR3 DNA reads TGCGCCAGCAGCCCTGCCGTGGGGCACAATGAGCAGTTCTTC.

This chain links TRBV15 with TRBJ1-1, with TRBD1 matching over 7 bases. This CDR3 has 15 amino acids. Germline V gene data show CDR1 as LNHNV and CDR2 as YYDKDF (reference sequence). V lost 3 bases to trimming and J lost 11 bases; unmatched junction nucleotides: 15. The CDR3 coding sequence is TGTGCCACCAGCAGCGGGTTGACAGGGATGTTTGGCGCTTTCTTT. It encodes CATSSGLTGMFGAFF. Based on the CDR3 plus reference TRBV15 and TRBJ1-1, the full variable domain is DAMVIQNPRYQVTQFGKPVTLSCSQTLNHNVMYWYQQKSSQAPKLLFHYYDKDFNNEADTPDNFQSRRPNTSFCFLDIRSPGLGDTAMYLCATSSGLTGMFGAFFGQGTRLTVV.

CDR3 region: CASSLLQDEQFF. Here the CDR3 DNA reads TGTGCCAGCAGCTTACTTCAGGATGAGCAGTTCTTC. The chain couples TRBV5-6 to TRBJ2-1; D is undetermined. V lost 2 bases to trimming and J lost 8 bases, with 8 bases between them. In germline, CDR1 is SGHDT, CDR2 YYEEEE. The CDR3 runs 12 residues.

The chain combines TRBV15 with TRBJ2-3; D is tentatively TRBD1 or TRBD2 (6 bases each). Germline CDR1 is LNHNV and CDR2 is YYDKDF (reference sequence). The CDR3 extends over 13 amino acids. Trimming cost V 9 bases and J 5 bases, with 15 bases left between them. This CDR3 reads CATGWGAGDTQYF. Written as DNA, the CDR3 is TGTGCCACAGGATGGGGGGCCGGAGATACGCAGTATTTT.

The V and J genes are TRBV9 and TRBJ2-3; D is undetermined. The CDR3 consists of 14 residues. CDR1 and CDR2 (germline): SGDLS, YYNGEE. Trimming pared 1 base from V and 4 bases from J, leaving 10 bases between. For the CDR3, the DNA is TGTGCCAGCAGCGTATGTAGCTGCTCAGATACGCAGTATTTT. This gives the protein CASSVCSCSDTQYF. The full variable domain, rest sourced from reference TRBV9 and TRBJ2-3, is DSGVTQTPKHLITATGQRVTLRCSPRSGDLSVYWYQQSLDQGLQFLIQYYNGEERAKGNILERFSAQQFPDLHSELNLSSLELGDSALYFCASSVCSCSDTQYFGPGTRLTVL.

This clonotype appeared a single time. This chain joins TRBV2 and TRBJ2-1, with D possibly called TRBD1 or TRBD2 (7 bases each). CDR1 is SNHLY, CDR2 FYNNEI, per germline. Trimming pared 2 bases from V and 7 bases from J, leaving 27 bases between. The CDR3 has 19 residues. The CDR3 here is CASSESGDYRGGTTNEQFF. In nucleotides, the CDR3 is TGTGCCAGCAGTGAAAGTGGGGACTACAGGGGAGGAACTACTAATGAGCAGTTCTTC.

The chain combines TRBV27 with TRBJ2-2; TRBD1 aligns across 10 bases. Trimming cost V 5 bases and J 7 bases; bases outside gene matches: 7. CDR3 size: 15 residues. Per the germline V gene, CDR1 is MNHEY and CDR2 is SMNVEV (reference sequence). CDR3 in amino acids: CASSPGQGVFGELFF. In DNA form, the CDR3 reads TGTGCCAGCAGTCCCGGACAGGGGGTTTTCGGGGAGCTGTTTTTT.

V is TRBV12-3 or TRBV12-4 and J is TRBJ2-2; tentative D call: TRBD2 (7 bases). There are 15 residues in the CDR3. Trimming shortened V by 10 bases and J by 6 bases, and 21 bases separated the two germline ends. Here the CDR3 DNA reads TGTGCCACCGACGGGGGGCTAGCGGACCCCGGGGAGCTGTTTTTT. Protein: CATDGGLADPGELFF.

The J gene is TRBJ2-1, the V gene TRBV19; D is unresolved. This CDR3 contains 16 residues. V dropped 0 bases and J dropped 2 bases, with 11 bases sitting between them. The germline CDR1 and CDR2 sequences are LNHDA and SQIVND (reference sequence). The CDR3 sequence: CASSIDTTQAYNEQFF. The CDR3 region has the DNA TGTGCCAGTAGTATAGATACGACGCAGGCCTACAATGAGCAGTTCTTC.

V usage is TRBV7-9 and J usage is TRBJ2-5, with D uncertain. The germline V gene encodes CDR1 SEHNR and CDR2 FQNEAQ (reference sequence). CDR3 length: 14 residues. V was cut by 6 bases and J by 5 bases, with 16 bases left in between. The CDR3 DNA follows: TGTGCCAGCAGGTCACCGGCGGCCGGGGAGACCCAGTACTTC. It codes for CASRSPAAGETQYF.

The genes are TRBV29-1 and TRBJ2-6; D is possibly TRBD1 (6 bases). V was trimmed by 6 bases and J by 3 bases, leaving 18 bases between them. This CDR3 contains 16 residues. Per the germline V gene, CDR1 is SQVTM and CDR2 is ANQGSEA. The CDR3 nucleotides read TGCAGCGTCGATACGACAGGCTCGGGTGGGGCCAACGTCCTGACTTTC. Encoded protein: CSVDTTGSGGANVLTF. Filled out from reference TRBV29-1 and TRBJ2-6, the complete variable domain reads SAVISQKPSRDICQRGTSLTIQCQVDSQVTMMFWYRQQPGQSLTLIATANQGSEATYESGFVIDKFPISRPNLTFSTLTVSNMSPEDSSIYLCSVDTTGSGGANVLTFGAGSRLTVL.

V is TRBV12-3 or TRBV12-4 and J is TRBJ2-1, with unresolved D. The CDR3 totals 14 residues. The V and J ends lost 6 bases and 10 bases respectively, with 19 bases between them. Here the CDR3 DNA reads TGTGCCAGCAGCCCAGTTTCTGGGCCGTCCGAGCAGTTCTTC. Translated, it gives CASSPVSGPSEQFF.

V gene TRBV19 combines with J gene TRBJ2-7; D tentatively fits TRBD1 or TRBD2 (5 bases each). V dropped 0 bases and J dropped 2 bases, with 14 bases sitting between them. Germline loops: CDR1 LNHDA, CDR2 SQIVND (reference sequence). The CDR3 totals 16 residues. CDR3 in amino acids: CASSIDPGTDTYEQYF. The CDR3 region has the DNA TGTGCCAGTAGTATAGATCCTGGGACGGATACCTACGAGCAGTACTTC.

The chain links TRBV27 to TRBJ1-4; 7 bases are a match to TRBD1. V was clipped by 4 bases and J by 4 bases; unmatched bases: 6. The CDR3 is made up of 15 amino acids. Germline CDR1 is MNHEY and CDR2 is SMNVEV (reference sequence). The CDR3 DNA is TGTGCCAGCAGTTCGTCAGGGGGGCTTAATGAAAAACTGTTTTTT. Residues: CASSSSGGLNEKLFF.